The clone carrying this TCR beta chain was detected a few times. This entry is derived from a study of cytomegalovirus exposure and HLA in healthy donors. Use of 60 Vbeta and 13 Jbeta primers characterized the PCR. The assay was immunoSEQ multiplex PCR, and TCRdb's table has in-frame clones only and misses some. Of about 200,000 clones in the sample, about 89% were seen once. The CDR3 runs 16 residues. The J segment lost 7 bases and the V segment lost 9 bases, leaving 16 bases of the junction unmatched. Germline CDR1 MDHEN, CDR2 SYDVKM. The specimen was PBMCs. This chain uses TRBV28 with TRBJ1-4, with 8 positions matching TRBD1. The TCR comes from a man aged 25 to 40 in good health and CMV-seronegative. This chain's CDR3 is CASFPRTGFRSEKLFF. The CDR3 nucleotides are TGTGCCAGTTTCCCCCGGACAGGGTTTAGGAGTGAAAAACTGTTTTTT.